Presented here are 32 T cell receptor beta chains from one specimen sequenced in a study of CD4+ T cells in melanoma. Method: immunoSEQ multiplex PCR; TCRdb's copy keeps in-frame clones and lacks some. The data hold about 140,000 clones, with around 90% observed a single time. The receptors come from a human donor with melanoma.

This chain uses TRBV9 with TRBJ2-1; possible D gene TRBD1, 6 bases. V lost 3 bases, J lost 5 bases, and 12 bases lay in between. The germline CDR1 and CDR2 sequences are SGDLS and YYNGEE. This CDR3 comprises 14 residues. The CDR3 loop is CASSEQGEDNEQFF. Written as DNA, the CDR3 is TGTGCCAGCAGCGAACAGGGCGAAGACAATGAGCAGTTCTTC.

A single count supports this clone. This chain links TRBV6-6 with TRBJ1-6; D unclear. The CDR3 totals 13 residues. Germline V lookup: CDR1 MNHNY, CDR2 SVGAGI (reference sequence). The CDR3 region has the DNA TGTGCAACCAGGAGCGACGAGTATTCACCCCTCCACTTT. Its protein is CATRSDEYSPLHF.

The rearrangement links TRBV19 to TRBJ1-1, with unresolved D. Germline values: CDR1 LNHDA, CDR2 SQIVND (reference sequence). V was clipped by 5 bases and J by 3 bases, with 10 bases between them. The CDR3 is 13 residues long. The CDR3 loop reads CASSHARDTEAFF. As DNA, the CDR3 is TGTGCCAGTAGTCATGCCCGAGACACTGAAGCTTTCTTT.

This clone was seen once. The V and J genes are TRBV7-2 and TRBJ2-7; 11 bases line up with TRBD2. The germline V gene encodes CDR1 SGHTA and CDR2 FQGNSA. This CDR3 is 15 amino acids long. The V and J ends lost 4 bases and 4 bases, in that order; junction bases with no gene match: 6. The DNA for the CDR3 is TGTGCCAGCAGCTGGACCGGGACTAGCGGTTACGAGCAGTACTTC. Translation gives CASSWTGTSGYEQYF.

The chain joins TRBV4-2 to TRBJ1-3, with D possibly matching TRBD1 (5 bases). The CDR3 extends over 16 amino acids. Trimming cost V 1 base and J 0 bases, with 10 bases left between them. From germline, CDR1 is LGHNA and CDR2 YNFKEQ. The CDR3 sequence: CASSQVPRGSGNTIYF. CDR3 bases: TGTGCCAGCAGCCAAGTCCCGAGGGGCTCTGGAAACACCATATATTTT.

This chain joins TRBV18 and TRBJ2-1; D call uncertain. CDR1 is KGHSH and CDR2 is LQKENI in the germline V gene. Trimming stripped 4 bases from V and 5 bases from J, with 9 bases between. The CDR3 is 13 residues long. In DNA, the CDR3 is TGTGCCAGCTCACTCTGGCAGAACAATGAGCAGTTCTTC. It is translated as CASSLWQNNEQFF.

The chain is built from TRBV29-1 and TRBJ2-1; D is perhaps TRBD2 (6 bases). The CDR3 has 14 amino acids. The V gene lost 3 bases and the J gene lost 4 bases, with 13 bases spanning the gap. Per germline, CDR1 SQVTM and CDR2 ANQGSEA. The CDR3 sequence is CSVDLDYLYNEQFF. CDR3 in DNA: TGCAGCGTTGATTTGGACTACCTATACAATGAGCAGTTCTTC.

This chain connects TRBV27 to TRBJ1-2; tentative D call: TRBD1 (6 bases). Trimming left V 6 bases short and J 7 bases short, with 15 bases between. The CDR3 sequence is 13 residues long. The germline V gene encodes CDR1 MNHEY and CDR2 SMNVEV (reference sequence). This chain's CDR3 is CASRRTGALGYTF. The CDR3 DNA reads TGTGCCAGCAGGAGGACGGGGGCCCTTGGCTACACCTTC.

The V and J genes are TRBV4-1 and TRBJ2-3; 10 nucleotides line up with TRBD2. Germline CDR1 and CDR2: MGHRA and YSYEKL. The CDR3 has 16 residues. Trimming removed 3 bases from V and 7 bases from J; junction bases left unmatched: 10. The CDR3 region is CASSQEPTSGVYTQYF. DNA of the CDR3: TGCGCCAGCAGCCAGGAGCCTACTAGCGGGGTGTATACGCAGTATTTT.

The chain joins TRBV5-6 to TRBJ1-5; 7 bases are shared with TRBD1. Per germline, CDR1 SGHDT and CDR2 YYEEEE. The CDR3 is 17 amino acids. With V trimmed by 3 bases and J by 0 bases, 9 bases remained unmatched. For the CDR3, the DNA is TGTGCCAGCAGCTCGGGAGGGGGCAGAAATAGCAATCAGCCCCAGCATTTT. Protein: CASSSGGGRNSNQPQHF.

This clone was counted a single time. The chain carries TRBV5-1 and TRBJ2-2, with D unresolved. The CDR3 runs to 13 residues. Germline loops: CDR1 SGHRS, CDR2 YFSETQ. Trimming left V 0 bases short and J 6 bases short, with 6 bases between. Here the CDR3 reads CASSLEASGELFF. The CDR3 nucleotides read TGCGCCAGCAGCTTGGAGGCATCCGGGGAGCTGTTTTTT.

The chain combines TRBV2 with TRBJ1-5, with D possibly being TRBD1 (6 bases). Germline V lookup: CDR1 SNHLY, CDR2 FYNNEI. CDR3 length: 15 amino acids. Trimming removed 0 bases at V and 2 bases at J, with 8 bases between. The CDR3, as DNA: TGTGCCAGCAGTGAAGCGGGACATCGCAATCAGCCCCAGCATTTT. Translated: CASSEAGHRNQPQHF.

The V and J genes are TRBV25-1 and TRBJ2-1, with TRBD1 matching over 7 bases. The CDR3 totals 14 residues. V lost 8 bases to trimming and J lost 3 bases; unmatched junction nucleotides: 7. The germline CDR1 and CDR2 sequences are MGHDK and SYGVNS. The CDR3: CASARQGNYNEQFF. The CDR3 DNA is TGTGCCAGCGCAAGACAGGGCAACTACAATGAGCAGTTCTTC.

V is TRBV11-2 and J is TRBJ1-1, with 7 bases aligning to TRBD1. The V gene's germline CDR1 is SGHAT and CDR2 FQNNGV. CDR3 length: 17 residues. Germline trimming cut 1 base from V and 1 base from J; bases unmatched to any gene: 9. The CDR3 is CASSLGEGAVSNTEAFF. DNA for the CDR3: TGTGCCAGCAGCTTAGGAGAGGGGGCGGTTTCGAACACTGAAGCTTTCTTT.

CDR3 coding DNA: TGTGCCTGGAGCAAACAGTCTTCAACTAATGAAAAACTGTTTTTT. The encoded protein is CAWSKQSSTNEKLFF. The gene calls are TRBV30 and TRBJ1-4; D ambiguous. Between the trimmed V and J ends, which lost 3 bases and 0 bases, there was a span of 11 bases. The CDR3 length is 15 residues. Germline CDR1 reads GTSNPN; CDR2 reads SVGIG (reference sequence).

The chain links TRBV7-9 to TRBJ1-4, with D unclear. CDR3 size: 15 residues. V lost 7 bases to trimming and J lost 0 bases, with 12 bases between them. Germline V lookup: CDR1 SEHNR, CDR2 FQNEAQ (reference sequence). The CDR3 region has the DNA TGTGCCAGCACCGCCGGGGTTTCAACTAATGAAAAACTGTTTTTT. Protein sequence: CASTAGVSTNEKLFF.

The chain couples TRBV5-1 to TRBJ1-2; 8 bases are shared with TRBD1. Germline-derived CDR1 and CDR2 are SGHRS and YFSETQ. The length of the CDR3 is 12 residues. V was clipped by 4 bases and J by 8 bases; unmatched bases: 4. As DNA, the CDR3 is TGCGCCAGCAGCCCGACAGGGGACGGCTACACCTTC. Its protein product is CASSPTGDGYTF.

This clone was seen once. The genes are TRBV6-1 and TRBJ1-2; perhaps TRBD1 as D (5 bases). V was clipped by 6 bases and J by 4 bases, with 12 bases between them. This CDR3 is 13 amino acids long. The germline CDR1 and CDR2 sequences are MNHNS and SASEGT. The CDR3 here is CASRGPSIYGYTF. In DNA form, the CDR3 reads TGTGCCAGCAGGGGACCGAGCATCTATGGCTACACCTTC.

This chain links TRBV6-6 with TRBJ2-3; TRBD2 matches 9 bases. The CDR3 covers 16 residues. J was trimmed by 1 base and V by 0 bases; bases with no gene match: 2. Germline assignment: CDR1 MNHNY and CDR2 SVGAGI (reference sequence). CDR3 in DNA: TGTGCCAGCAGTTACTCGGGACTAGCCCGCACAGATACGCAGTATTTT. As protein: CASSYSGLARTDTQYF.

This sequence joins TRBV5-1 and TRBJ2-5, with 8 bases aligning to TRBD1. The CDR3 loop spans 15 amino acids. Germline CDR1 SGHRS, CDR2 YFSETQ. Germline trimming cut 4 bases from V and 5 bases from J; bases unmatched to any gene: 10. The CDR3 reads CASSKRTGYMETQYF. Here the CDR3 DNA reads TGCGCCAGCAGCAAACGGACAGGGTACATGGAGACCCAGTACTTC. Full variable domain (remainder filled in from reference TRBV5-1 and TRBJ2-5): KAGVTQTPRYLIKTRGQQVTLSCSPISGHRSVSWYQQTPGQGLQFLFEYFSETQRNKGNFPGRFSGRQFSNSRSEMNVSTLELGDSALYLCASSKRTGYMETQYFGPGTRLLVL.

V usage is TRBV15 and J usage is TRBJ1-6; D not resolved. The V gene lost 0 bases and the J gene lost 4 bases, with 4 bases spanning the gap. Per germline, CDR1 LNHNV and CDR2 YYDKDF (reference sequence). The CDR3 has 14 residues. The CDR3 nucleotides read TGTGCCACCAGCAGAGAGAGATATAATTCACCCCTCCACTTT. This translates into CATSRERYNSPLHF.

The rearrangement uses TRBV5-6 and TRBJ1-5, with unresolved D. CDR1 SGHDT and CDR2 YYEEEE come from the germline V gene. CDR3 size: 14 residues. Between the trimmed V and J ends, which lost 0 bases and 7 bases, there was a span of 11 bases. CDR3 protein: CASSLGQIRQPQHF. The CDR3, as DNA: TGTGCCAGCAGCTTGGGTCAGATACGCCAGCCCCAGCATTTT. The whole variable domain, remainder taken from reference TRBV5-6 and TRBJ1-5, is DAGVTQSPTHLIKTRGQQVTLRCSPKSGHDTVSWYQQALGQGPQFIFQYYEEEERQRGNFPDRFSGHQFPNYSSELNVNALLLGDSALYLCASSLGQIRQPQHFGDGTRLSIL.

The CDR3 here is CASSIAVSDGYTF. CDR3 in DNA: TGTGCCAGTAGTATCGCAGTGTCGGATGGCTACACCTTC. The chain has TRBV19 and TRBJ1-2; D is ambiguous. The germline V gene encodes CDR1 LNHDA and CDR2 SQIVND (reference sequence). V was shortened by 3 bases and J by 6 bases, with 11 bases between the two germline ends. The CDR3 covers 13 residues.

This rearrangement joins TRBV11-1 to TRBJ2-7; D tentatively fits TRBD1 or TRBD2 (6 bases each). Germline V gives CDR1 SGHAT, CDR2 FQDESV (reference sequence). Trimming took off 5 bases at V and 2 bases at J, with 16 bases between the two ends. The CDR3 has 15 residues. In DNA form, the CDR3 reads TGTGCCAGCAGCAAAGTTGGGGGGCCCACCTACGAGCAGTACTTC. Its protein product is CASSKVGGPTYEQYF.

The genes are TRBV5-4 and TRBJ1-2; D gene uncertain. V lost 6 bases and J 7 bases, leaving 13 bases between the germline ends. CDR1 is SGHNT and CDR2 is YYREEE in the germline V gene (reference sequence). This CDR3 is 12 amino acids long. The CDR3 DNA reads as TGTGCCAGCACGGAGCCAGTTACTGGCTACACCTTC. Residues: CASTEPVTGYTF.

The chain carries TRBV29-1 and TRBJ2-3, with 11 bases fitting TRBD1. Germline V gene sequence: CDR1 SQVTM, CDR2 ANQGSEA. This CDR3 has 14 residues. J was trimmed by 6 bases and V by 6 bases; bases with no gene match: 8. The CDR3 DNA sequence: TGCAGCGTGGATGGGGACAGGGGGGGGGATACGCAGTATTTT. Translating gives CSVDGDRGGDTQYF.

The chain combines TRBV7-9 with TRBJ1-1, with 7 bases matching TRBD1. The germline V gene encodes CDR1 SEHNR and CDR2 FQNEAQ (reference sequence). This CDR3 comprises 14 residues. V lost 7 bases to trimming and J lost 5 bases; unmatched junction nucleotides: 10. This chain's CDR3 is CASKPGGEKTEAFF. The CDR3 coding sequence is TGTGCCAGCAAACCAGGGGGAGAAAAAACTGAAGCTTTCTTT.

This clone has just a few counts. Other DNA sequences in this sample translate to the same CDR3. V is TRBV18 and J is TRBJ2-5; maybe TRBD1 (5 bases). The CDR3 covers 13 residues. Trimming stripped 4 bases from V and 1 base from J, with 7 bases between. The germline CDR1 and CDR2 sequences are KGHSH and LQKENI. The CDR3 here is CASSLGLQETQYF. CDR3 nucleotides: TGTGCCAGCTCACTGGGGCTCCAAGAGACCCAGTACTTC.

V and J are TRBV19 and TRBJ1-5; tentatively, D is TRBD1 (5 bases). CDR1 is LNHDA, CDR2 SQIVND, per germline (reference sequence). The CDR3 has 16 amino acids. V lost 3 bases, J lost 0 bases, and 12 bases lay in between. The CDR3 region is CASSMGVHHSNQPQHF. The CDR3 DNA reads TGTGCCAGTAGTATGGGGGTCCACCATAGCAATCAGCCCCAGCATTTT.

CDR3 nucleotide sequence: TGTGCCAGCAGGGGAGCGACGGGATCCTACAATGAGCAGTTCTTC. This encodes CASRGATGSYNEQFF. The V gene is TRBV7-9, the J gene TRBJ2-1, with TRBD2 as a possible D gene (5 bases). The CDR3 sequence is 15 residues long. V was cut by 6 bases and J by 1 base, with 13 bases left in between. The V gene's germline CDR1 is SEHNR and CDR2 FQNEAQ (reference sequence). The variable domain in full, with the rest retrieved from reference TRBV7-9 and TRBJ2-1, is DTGVSQNPRHKITKRGQNVTFRCDPISEHNRLYWYRQTLGQGPEFLTYFQNEAQLEKSRLLSDRFSAERPKGSFSTLEIQRTEQGDSAMYLCASRGATGSYNEQFFGPGTRLTVL.

This chain links TRBV6-5 with TRBJ1-5, with D perhaps TRBD1 (5 bases). V lost 6 bases, J lost 0 bases, and 6 bases lay in between. The CDR3 totals 13 residues. Germline lookup yields CDR1 MNHEY and CDR2 SVGAGI. CDR3 protein: CASRQDSNQPQHF. The CDR3 DNA reads as TGTGCCAGCAGACAGGATAGCAATCAGCCCCAGCATTTT.

Written as DNA, the CDR3 is TGTGCCAGCAGCTCTGACCATCAGCCCCAGCATTTT. Its translation is CASSSDHQPQHF. V is TRBV7-9 and J is TRBJ1-5; no clear D. The germline V gene encodes CDR1 SEHNR and CDR2 FQNEAQ (reference sequence). The ends were cut back, 4 bases at V and 5 bases at J, with 6 bases in the middle. CDR3 size: 12 residues.